The text below deals with one T cell receptor beta chain. CDR3 length: 16 amino acids. V was shortened by 3 bases and J by 3 bases, with 15 bases between the two germline ends. Germline assignment: CDR1 LNHDA and CDR2 SQIVND (reference sequence). Researchers ran the PCR with 60 Vbeta and 13 Jbeta primers. The data were produced by immunoSEQ multiplex PCR, yet TCRdb's version contains in-frame clones alone and is incomplete. Of over 75,000 clones in the sample, almost 85% were seen once. The record originates from a study of cytomegalovirus exposure and HLA in healthy donors. Study background: A prior analysis found 117 million unique TCR beta sequences from 170 million or so T cells.

The chain joins TRBV19 to TRBJ2-1, with D perhaps TRBD2 (6 bases). What was sequenced was PBMCs. This receptor was obtained from a woman in her late teens or twenties in good health and CMV-seropositive. CDR3 DNA sequence: TGTGCCAGTAGTATCTGGGCAGGGACTGACTACAATGAGCAGTTCTTC. It is translated as CASSIWAGTDYNEQFF. The full variable domain, in which reference TRBV19 and TRBJ2-1 provide the parts outside the CDR3, is DGGITQSPKYLFRKEGQNVTLSCEQNLNHDAMYWYRQDPGQGLRLIYYSQIVNDFQKGDIAEGYSVSREKKESFPLTVTSAQKNPTAFYLCASSIWAGTDYNEQFFGPGTRLTVL.